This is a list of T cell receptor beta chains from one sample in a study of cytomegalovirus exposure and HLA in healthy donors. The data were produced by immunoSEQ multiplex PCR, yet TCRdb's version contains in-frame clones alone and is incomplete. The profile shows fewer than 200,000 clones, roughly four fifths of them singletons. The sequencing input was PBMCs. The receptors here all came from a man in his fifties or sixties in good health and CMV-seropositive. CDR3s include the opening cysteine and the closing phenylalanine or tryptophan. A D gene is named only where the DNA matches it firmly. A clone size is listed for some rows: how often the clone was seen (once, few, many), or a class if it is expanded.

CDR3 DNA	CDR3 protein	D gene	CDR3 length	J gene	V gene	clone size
TGTGCCAGCAGCTCGCAAGAGACCCAGTACTTC	CASSSQETQYF	NA	11	TRBJ2-5	TRBV7-8	few
TGTGCCAGCAGCGTACTCCCGGGGAAGAACACTGAAGCTTTCTTT	CASSVLPGKNTEAFF	NA	15	TRBJ1-1	TRBV9	once
TGTACCAGCAGTTTACGGGACAGGGCCCGGAATAATTCACCCCTCCACTTT	CTSSLRDRARNNSPLHF	TRBD1	17	TRBJ1-6	TRBV28	NA
TGTGTCAGCAGCCCCCAGGGCGTGTCCAATGAGCAGTTCTTC	CVSSPQGVSNEQFF	NA	14	TRBJ2-1	TRBV14	NA
TGTGCCAGCAGTGTGACTCCCACCTACGAGCAGTACTTC	CASSVTPTYEQYF	NA	13	TRBJ2-7	TRBV6-4	NA
TGTGCCAGTACCCCGCGGGGGTATAGCAATCAGCCCCAGCATTTT	CASTPRGYSNQPQHF	NA	15	TRBJ1-5	TRBV19	NA
TGCAGCGTTGAGCGGGGACCTGAAGCTTTCTTT	CSVERGPEAFF	NA	11	TRBJ1-1	TRBV29-1	NA
TGTGCCAGCAGCAGGCAGGGCCGTATGGAGACCCAGTACTTC	CASSRQGRMETQYF	NA	14	TRBJ2-5	TRBV2	NA
TGCGCCACTTCTCCCGGGACAGGGGCTGGCACAGATACGCAGTATTTT	CATSPGTGAGTDTQYF	TRBD1	16	TRBJ2-3	TRBV5-1	NA
TGCGCCAGCAGCTCCACCCGGGACAGGGGACACGAGCAGTACTTC	CASSSTRDRGHEQYF	TRBD1	15	TRBJ2-7	TRBV5-1	NA
TGTGCCAGCAGGCCGACTAAGCGGGATAACGAGCAGTACTTC	CASRPTKRDNEQYF	TRBD2	14	TRBJ2-7	TRBV6-6	once